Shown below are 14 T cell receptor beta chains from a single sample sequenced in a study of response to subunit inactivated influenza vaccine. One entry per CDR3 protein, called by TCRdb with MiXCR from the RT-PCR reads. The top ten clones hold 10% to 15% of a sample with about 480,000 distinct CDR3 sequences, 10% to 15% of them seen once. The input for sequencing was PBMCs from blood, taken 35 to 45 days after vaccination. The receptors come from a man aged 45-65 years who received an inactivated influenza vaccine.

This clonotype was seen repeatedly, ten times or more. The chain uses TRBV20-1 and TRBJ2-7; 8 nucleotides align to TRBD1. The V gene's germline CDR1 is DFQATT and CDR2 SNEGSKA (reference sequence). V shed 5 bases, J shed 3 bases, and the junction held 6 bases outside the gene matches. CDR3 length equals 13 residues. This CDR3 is CSAPDRDGYEQYF. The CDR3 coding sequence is TGCAGTGCTCCGGACAGGGACGGCTACGAGCAGTACTTC.

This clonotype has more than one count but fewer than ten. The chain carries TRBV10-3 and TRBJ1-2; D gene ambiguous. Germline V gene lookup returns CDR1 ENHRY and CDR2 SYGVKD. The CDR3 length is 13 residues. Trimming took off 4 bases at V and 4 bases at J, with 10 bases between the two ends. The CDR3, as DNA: TGTGCCATCAGTGTGGGTTCTGGCTATGGCTACACCTTC. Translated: CAISVGSGYGYTF.

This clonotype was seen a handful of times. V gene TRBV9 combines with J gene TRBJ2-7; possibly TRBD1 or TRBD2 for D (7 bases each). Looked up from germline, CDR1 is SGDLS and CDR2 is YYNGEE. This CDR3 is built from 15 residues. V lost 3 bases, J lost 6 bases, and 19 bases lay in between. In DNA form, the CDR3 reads TGTGCCAGCAGCGAGAGCCAGGGGGGGTTCCGCGAGCAGTACTTC. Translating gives CASSESQGGFREQYF.

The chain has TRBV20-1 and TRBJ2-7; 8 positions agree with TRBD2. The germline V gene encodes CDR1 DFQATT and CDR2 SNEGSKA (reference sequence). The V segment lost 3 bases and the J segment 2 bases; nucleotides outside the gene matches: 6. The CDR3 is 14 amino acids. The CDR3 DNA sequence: TGCAGTGCTAGTCCGGGACTAGGTACCTACGAGCAGTACTTC. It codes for CSASPGLGTYEQYF.

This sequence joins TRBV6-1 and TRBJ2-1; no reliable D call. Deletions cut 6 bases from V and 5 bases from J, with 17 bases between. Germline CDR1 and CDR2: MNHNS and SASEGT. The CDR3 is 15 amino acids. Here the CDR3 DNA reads TGTGCCAGCAGAATCCGACCATCGCCCCACAATGAGCAGTTCTTC. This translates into CASRIRPSPHNEQFF.

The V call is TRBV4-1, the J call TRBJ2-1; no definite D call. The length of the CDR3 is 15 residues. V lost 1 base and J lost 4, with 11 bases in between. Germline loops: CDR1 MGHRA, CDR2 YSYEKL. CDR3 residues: CASSQGDGRYNEQFF. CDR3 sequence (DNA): TGCGCCAGCAGCCAAGGCGATGGACGGTACAATGAGCAGTTCTTC.

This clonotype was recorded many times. CDR3 amino acids: CSVGYGGVFPGELFF. The CDR3 coding sequence is TGCAGCGTTGGATATGGGGGAGTCTTTCCCGGGGAGCTGTTTTTT. The rearrangement uses TRBV29-1 and TRBJ2-2; D tentatively fits TRBD1 or TRBD2 (5 bases each). CDR3 length: 15 residues. CDR1 is SQVTM and CDR2 is ANQGSEA in the germline V gene. Trimming took 4 bases from V and 6 from J, leaving 18 bases between them.

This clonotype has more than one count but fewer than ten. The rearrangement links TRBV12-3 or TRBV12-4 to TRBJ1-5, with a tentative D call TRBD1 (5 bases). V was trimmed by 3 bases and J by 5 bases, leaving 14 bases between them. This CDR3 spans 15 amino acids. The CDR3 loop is CASSLTGLDYQPQHF. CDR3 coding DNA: TGTGCCAGCAGTTTGACGGGGCTAGATTATCAGCCCCAGCATTTT.

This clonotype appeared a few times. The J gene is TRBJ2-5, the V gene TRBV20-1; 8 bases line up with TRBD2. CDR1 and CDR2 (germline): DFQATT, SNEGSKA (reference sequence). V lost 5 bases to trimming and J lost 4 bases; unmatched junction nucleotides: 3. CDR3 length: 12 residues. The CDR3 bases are TGCAGTGCTTGGAGCGGGAGAGAGACCCAGTACTTC. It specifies CSAWSGRETQYF.

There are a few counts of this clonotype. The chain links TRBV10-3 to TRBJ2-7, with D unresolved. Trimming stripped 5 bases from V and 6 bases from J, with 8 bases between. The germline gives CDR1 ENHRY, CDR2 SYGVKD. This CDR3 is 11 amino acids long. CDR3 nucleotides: TGTGCCATCAGTTTCGACTCCGAGCAGTACTTC. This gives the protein CAISFDSEQYF.

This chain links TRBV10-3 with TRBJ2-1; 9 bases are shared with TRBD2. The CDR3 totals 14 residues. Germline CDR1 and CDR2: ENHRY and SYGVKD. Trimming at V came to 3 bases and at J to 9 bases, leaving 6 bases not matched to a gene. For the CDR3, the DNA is TGTGCCATCAGTGATAGCGGGGGCCCTTTTGAGCAGTTCTTC. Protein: CAISDSGGPFEQFF.

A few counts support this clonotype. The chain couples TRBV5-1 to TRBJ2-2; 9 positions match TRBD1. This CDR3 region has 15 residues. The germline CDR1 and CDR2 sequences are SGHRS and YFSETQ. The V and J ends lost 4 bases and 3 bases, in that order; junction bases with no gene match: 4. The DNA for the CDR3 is TGCGCCAGCAGCCTTCGGACAGGGGACACCGGGGAGCTGTTTTTT. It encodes CASSLRTGDTGELFF.

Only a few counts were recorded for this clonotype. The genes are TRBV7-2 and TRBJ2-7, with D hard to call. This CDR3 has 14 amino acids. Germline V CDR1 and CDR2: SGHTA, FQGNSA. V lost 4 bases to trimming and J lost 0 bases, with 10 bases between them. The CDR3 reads CASSSHPSSYEQYF. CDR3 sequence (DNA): TGTGCCAGCAGCTCCCACCCTTCCTCCTACGAGCAGTACTTC.

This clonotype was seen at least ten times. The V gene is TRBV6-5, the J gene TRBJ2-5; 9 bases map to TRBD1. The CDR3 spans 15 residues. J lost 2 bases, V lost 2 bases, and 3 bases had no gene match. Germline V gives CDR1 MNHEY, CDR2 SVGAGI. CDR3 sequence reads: CASSYPGQGQETQYF. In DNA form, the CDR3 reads TGTGCCAGCAGTTACCCCGGACAGGGGCAAGAGACCCAGTACTTC.